Listed below are T cell receptor beta chains from one sample, sequenced in a study of OX40 agonist ivuxolimab in advanced cancers. TCRdb's table, derived via immunoSEQ multiplex PCR, lists solely in-frame clones and lacks some. The data contain tens of thousands of clones, roughly 84% of them singletons. This specimen consisted of CD4+ or CD8+ T cells sorted from blood, obtained in a trial of the OX40 agonist ivuxolimab. Receptors were obtained from an adult with an advanced solid tumor such as melanoma, head and neck, liver or kidney cancer. Each CDR3 is given with its conserved first and last residue. A D gene is named only where the DNA matches it firmly. Some rows mark clone size as missing; the rest say once, few, many or name a class of expanded clone.

CDR3 protein	CDR3 DNA	D gene	V gene	J gene	clone size
CASSPRLAGGIEDEQFF	TGTGCCAGCTCTCCTAGACTAGCGGGGGGAATTGAGGATGAGCAGTTCTTC	TRBD2	TRBV18	TRBJ2-1	NA
CASGYGTGEKLFF	TGTGCCAGCGGCTACGGGACCGGGGAAAAACTGTTTTTT	NA	TRBV7-6	TRBJ1-4	NA
CASSSGTSGAPPYNEQFF	TGCGCCAGCAGCTCCGGGACTAGCGGGGCCCCACCTTACAATGAGCAGTTCTTC	TRBD2	TRBV5-1	TRBJ2-1	NA
CASSLVGGGNTEAFF	TGTGCCAGCAGCTTAGTAGGAGGGGGGAACACTGAAGCTTTCTTT	NA	TRBV11-1	TRBJ1-1	once
CASSELAGGPGELFF	TGTGCCAGCAGTGAACTAGCGGGGGGGCCCGGGGAGCTGTTTTTT	TRBD2	TRBV6-1	TRBJ2-2	many
CASTPFLGSEQYF	TGTGCCAGCACCCCTTTTCTAGGTTCCGAGCAGTACTTC	NA	TRBV27	TRBJ2-7	NA
CASSPGLNTEAFF	TGTGCCAGCAGCCCCGGACTGAACACTGAAGCTTTCTTT	NA	TRBV11-2	TRBJ1-1	few
CASSLDPPNTGELFF	TGTGCCAGCAGTTTGGATCCCCCGAACACCGGGGAGCTGTTTTTT	NA	TRBV27	TRBJ2-2	NA
CAWTGVTSGSEQYF	TGTGCCTGGACGGGAGTGACTAGCGGGAGCGAGCAGTACTTC	TRBD2	TRBV30	TRBJ2-7	NA
CASVKDEQYF	TGTGCCAGCGTTAAGGACGAGCAGTACTTC	NA	TRBV7-3	TRBJ2-7	NA
CASSSGQGKMEKLFF	TGTGCCAGCAGCTCAGGACAGGGGAAAATGGAAAAACTGTTTTTT	TRBD1	TRBV13	TRBJ1-4	NA
CASGLREPQHF	TGTGCCAGCGGGTTAAGGGAGCCCCAGCATTTT	NA	TRBV7-3	TRBJ1-5	few
CASSLPNVDTQYF	TGTGCCAGCAGTTTGCCCAACGTAGATACGCAGTATTTT	NA	TRBV27	TRBJ2-3	NA
CASSFYGSRADEQFF	TGTGCCAGCAGCTTTTATGGGAGTCGCGCGGATGAGCAGTTCTTC	NA	TRBV11-3	TRBJ2-1	NA
CASSLHPLAGGDEQYF	TGTGCCAGCAGTTTACACCCACTAGCGGGAGGGGACGAGCAGTACTTC	TRBD2	TRBV27	TRBJ2-7	once
CASSFGYNEQFF	TGTGCCAGCAGTTTCGGATACAATGAGCAGTTCTTC	NA	TRBV27	TRBJ2-1	NA
CSVPTMPDTQYF	TGCAGCGTTCCTACTATGCCAGATACGCAGTATTTT	NA	TRBV29-1	TRBJ2-3	many
CASSGRDSGRSDTQYF	TGTGCCAGCAGTGGACGGGACTCTGGGAGGTCAGATACGCAGTATTTT	NA	TRBV25-1	TRBJ2-3	few
CASSFKDRGAGELFF	TGTGCCAGCAGCTTTAAGGACAGGGGGGCCGGGGAGCTGTTTTTT	TRBD1	TRBV7-9	TRBJ2-2	NA
CASSPYGQGLNTEAFF	TGTGCCAGCAGCCCTTACGGACAGGGACTGAACACTGAAGCTTTCTTT	TRBD1	TRBV7-2	TRBJ1-1	NA
CASRPGQGPYEQYF	TGTGCCAGCCGGCCGGGACAAGGCCCCTACGAGCAGTACTTC	NA	TRBV19	TRBJ2-7	NA
CASSITSGRGYNEQFF	TGTGCCAGTAGTATAACTAGCGGGAGGGGTTACAATGAGCAGTTCTTC	TRBD2	TRBV19	TRBJ2-1	medium-sized
CASSLTGLRMSTDTQYF	TGTGCCAGCAGCCTAACCGGGCTGCGGATGAGCACAGATACGCAGTATTTT	NA	TRBV5-8	TRBJ2-3	NA
CASSIGNGELFF	TGTGCCAGTAGTATTGGGAACGGGGAGCTGTTTTTT	NA	TRBV19	TRBJ2-2	NA
CASSFWGNEQFF	TGTGCCAGCAGTTTCTGGGGCAATGAGCAGTTCTTC	NA	TRBV28	TRBJ2-1	medium-sized
CASNSGDHRPQHF	TGTGCCAGCAATAGCGGGGACCATCGGCCCCAGCATTTT	NA	TRBV28	TRBJ1-5	NA
CASSVAPGGYGYTF	TGTGCCAGCAGCGTAGCCCCGGGGGGCTATGGCTACACCTTC	NA	TRBV9	TRBJ1-2	once
CASSLGASATDTQYF	TGTGCCAGCAGCTTAGGTGCTAGCGCCACAGATACGCAGTATTTT	NA	TRBV11-2	TRBJ2-3	NA
CASSQGRARGEQYF	TGTGCCAGCAGCCAGGGACGGGCCCGGGGAGAGCAGTACTTC	NA	TRBV5-4	TRBJ2-7	few
CASSLVGVQETQYF	TGCGCCAGCAGCTTGGTTGGGGTCCAAGAGACCCAGTACTTC	NA	TRBV5-1	TRBJ2-5	once
CASSQEHNAGVSYEQYF	TGTGCCAGCAGCCAAGAACACAACGCAGGGGTCTCCTACGAGCAGTACTTC	NA	TRBV5-4	TRBJ2-7	NA
CASSPPDRTKDEQYF	TGTGCCAGCTCACCACCGGATAGAACTAAGGACGAGCAGTACTTC	NA	TRBV18	TRBJ2-7	NA
CASSLGDDRDEQYF	TGTGCCAGCAGCTTAGGGGACGACAGGGACGAGCAGTACTTC	TRBD1	TRBV11-2	TRBJ2-7	NA
CASIRPTDRGRTEAFF	TGTGCCAGTATTAGACCCACCGACAGGGGGAGGACTGAAGCTTTCTTT	TRBD1	TRBV19	TRBJ1-1	few
CASSLAGRNNEQFF	TGTGCCAGCAGTTTAGCGGGAAGGAACAATGAGCAGTTCTTC	NA	TRBV27	TRBJ2-1	NA
CASSQDLGMAEAFF	TGCGCCAGCAGCCAAGATTTGGGCATGGCTGAAGCTTTCTTT	NA	TRBV4-3	TRBJ1-1	many
CSVLPGQGERTYNSPLHF	TGCAGCGTTCTTCCGGGACAGGGGGAGAGGACCTATAATTCACCCCTCCACTTT	TRBD1	TRBV29-1	TRBJ1-6	once
CASSLSHGSGNTIYF	TGTGCCAGCAGTTTATCGCACGGATCCGGAAACACCATATATTTT	NA	TRBV27	TRBJ1-3	NA
CASSQDVAPDPLYSNQPQHF	TGCGCCAGCAGCCAAGATGTCGCCCCGGACCCCCTATATAGCAATCAGCCCCAGCATTTT	NA	TRBV4-3	TRBJ1-5	NA
CASSLGQGDPYEQYF	TGTGCCAGCAGTTTGGGACAGGGGGACCCCTACGAGCAGTACTTC	TRBD1	TRBV6-1	TRBJ2-7	few
CASRWGTNQPQHF	TGTGCCAGTAGATGGGGCACCAATCAGCCCCAGCATTTT	NA	TRBV19	TRBJ1-5	once
CASSAAGDSYNEQFF	TGTGCCAGCAGTGCGGCGGGGGACTCCTACAATGAGCAGTTCTTC	TRBD2	TRBV6-4	TRBJ2-1	few
CASSFGGGNTEAFF	TGTGCCAGCAGCTTCGGGGGAGGCAACACTGAAGCTTTCTTT	NA	TRBV5-6	TRBJ1-1	NA
CASMTGTDTQYF	TGTGCCAGCATGACAGGCACAGATACGCAGTATTTT	NA	TRBV5-6	TRBJ2-3	NA
CASSYSGGFQETQYF	TGTGCCAGCAGTTACTCGGGCGGGTTTCAAGAGACCCAGTACTTC	NA	TRBV6-5	TRBJ2-5	NA
CSARSSYNEQFF	TGCAGCGCCCGAAGCTCCTACAATGAGCAGTTCTTC	NA	TRBV29-1	TRBJ2-1	once
CASSPLGLAGGLDEQFF	TGTGCCAGCTCACCACTTGGACTAGCGGGGGGCTTGGATGAGCAGTTCTTC	TRBD2	TRBV18	TRBJ2-1	NA
CSVEPQGQETQYF	TGCAGCGTTGAACCCCAGGGTCAAGAGACCCAGTACTTC	NA	TRBV29-1	TRBJ2-5	NA
CASSIAGAYNEQFF	TGTGCCAGTAGTATAGCGGGGGCTTACAATGAGCAGTTCTTC	NA	TRBV19	TRBJ2-1	once
CASSFILDRAQFF	TGTGCCAGCAGCTTCATCCTCGATCGAGCGCAGTTCTTC	NA	TRBV5-8	TRBJ2-1	NA
CASSQRQGGGTEAFF	TGTGCCAGCAGCCAACGACAGGGAGGAGGCACTGAAGCTTTCTTT	TRBD1	TRBV13	TRBJ1-1	once
CASSPRTSHWMGFF	TGTGCCAGCAGCCCCCGGACTAGCCACTGGATGGGGTTCTTC	TRBD2	TRBV7-9	TRBJ2-1	once